The entry that follows covers one T cell receptor beta chain sequence. This record comes from a study of shared T cell receptors in the human thymus. Germline trimming cut 4 bases from V and 5 bases from J; bases unmatched to any gene: 6. The V gene's germline CDR1 is ENHRY and CDR2 SYGVKD. This CDR3 has 14 amino acids. Profiling relied on immunoSEQ multiplex PCR, and the TCRdb table lists in-frame clones only, not all of them. The sample holds under 850,000 clones, roughly 90% seen once. These data were also reused for a study on human thymus T cells.

V usage is TRBV10-3 and J usage is TRBJ2-7; 9 nucleotides match TRBD2. The receptor was derived from a boy less than two years old with a congenital heart defect. The material sequenced was thymocytes. The CDR3 DNA follows: TGTGCCATCAGTGGGGCGGGAGGGCTCCACGAGCAGTACTTC. Its protein product is CAISGAGGLHEQYF.